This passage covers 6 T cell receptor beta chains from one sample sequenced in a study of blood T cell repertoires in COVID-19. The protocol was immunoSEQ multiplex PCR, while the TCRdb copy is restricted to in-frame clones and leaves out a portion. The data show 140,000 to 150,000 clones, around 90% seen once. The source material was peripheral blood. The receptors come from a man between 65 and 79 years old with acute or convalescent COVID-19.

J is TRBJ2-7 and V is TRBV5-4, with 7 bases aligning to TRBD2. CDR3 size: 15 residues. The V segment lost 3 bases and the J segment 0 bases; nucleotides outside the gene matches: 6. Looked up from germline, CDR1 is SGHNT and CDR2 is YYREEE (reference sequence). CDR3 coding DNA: TGTGCCAGCAGCTCGCCGGGACTACACTCCTACGAGCAGTACTTC. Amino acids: CASSSPGLHSYEQYF. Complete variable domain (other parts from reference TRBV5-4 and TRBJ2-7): ETGVTQSPTHLIKTRGQQVTLRCSSQSGHNTVSWYQQALGQGPQFIFQYYREEENGRGNFPPRFSGLQFPNYSSELNVNALELDDSALYLCASSSPGLHSYEQYFGPGTRLTVT.

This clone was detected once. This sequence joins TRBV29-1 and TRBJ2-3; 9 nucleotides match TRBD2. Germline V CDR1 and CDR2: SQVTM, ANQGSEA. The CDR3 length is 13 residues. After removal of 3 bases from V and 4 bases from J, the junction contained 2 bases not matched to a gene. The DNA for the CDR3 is TGCAGCGTTGAGGAGCGGGGGGCAGATACGCAGTATTTT. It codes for CSVEERGADTQYF.

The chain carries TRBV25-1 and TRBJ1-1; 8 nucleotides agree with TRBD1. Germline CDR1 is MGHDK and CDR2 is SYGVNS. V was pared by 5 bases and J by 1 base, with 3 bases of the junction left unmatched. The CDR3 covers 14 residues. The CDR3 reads CASSSGQGNTEAFF. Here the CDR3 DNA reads TGTGCCAGCAGTTCCGGACAGGGGAACACTGAAGCTTTCTTT.

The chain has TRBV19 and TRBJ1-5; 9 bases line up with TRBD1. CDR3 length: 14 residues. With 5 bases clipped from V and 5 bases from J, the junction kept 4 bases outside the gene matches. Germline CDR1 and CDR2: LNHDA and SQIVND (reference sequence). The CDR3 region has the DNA TGTGCCAGTAGTTATACAGGGGGCCATCAGCCCCAGCATTTT. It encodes CASSYTGGHQPQHF.

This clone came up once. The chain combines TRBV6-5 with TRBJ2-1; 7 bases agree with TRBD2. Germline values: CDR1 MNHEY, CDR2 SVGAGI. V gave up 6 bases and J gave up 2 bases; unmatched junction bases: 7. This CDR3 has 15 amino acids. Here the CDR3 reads CASSPGGFTYNEQFF. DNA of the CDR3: TGTGCCAGCAGCCCCGGGGGGTTTACCTACAATGAGCAGTTCTTC.

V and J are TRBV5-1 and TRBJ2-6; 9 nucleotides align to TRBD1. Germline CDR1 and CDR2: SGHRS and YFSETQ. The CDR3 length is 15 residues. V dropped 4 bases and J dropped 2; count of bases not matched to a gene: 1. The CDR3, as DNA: TGCGCCAGCAGCACAGGGGGCGCTGGGGCCAACGTCCTGACTTTC. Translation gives CASSTGGAGANVLTF.